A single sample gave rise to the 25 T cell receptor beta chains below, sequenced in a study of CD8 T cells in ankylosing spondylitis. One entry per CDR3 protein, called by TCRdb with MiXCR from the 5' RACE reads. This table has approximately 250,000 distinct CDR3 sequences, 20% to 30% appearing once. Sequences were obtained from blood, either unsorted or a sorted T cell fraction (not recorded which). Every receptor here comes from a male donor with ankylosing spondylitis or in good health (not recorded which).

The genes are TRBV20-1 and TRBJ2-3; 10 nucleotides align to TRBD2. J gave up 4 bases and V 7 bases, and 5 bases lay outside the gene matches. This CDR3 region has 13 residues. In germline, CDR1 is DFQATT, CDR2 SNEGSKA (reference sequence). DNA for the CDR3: TGCAGTGTCAGGACTAGCGGATCAGATACGCAGTATTTT. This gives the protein CSVRTSGSDTQYF.

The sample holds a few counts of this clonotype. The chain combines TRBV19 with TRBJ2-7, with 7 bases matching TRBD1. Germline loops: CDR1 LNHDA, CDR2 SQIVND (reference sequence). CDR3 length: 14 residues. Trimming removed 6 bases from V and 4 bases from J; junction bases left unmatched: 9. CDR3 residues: CASSEIGRGYEQYF. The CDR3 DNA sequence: TGTGCCAGTAGCGAAATTGGCAGGGGGTACGAGCAGTACTTC.

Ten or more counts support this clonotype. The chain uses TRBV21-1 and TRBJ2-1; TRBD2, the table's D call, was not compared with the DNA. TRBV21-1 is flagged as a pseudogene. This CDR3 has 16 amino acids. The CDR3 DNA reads TGTGCCAGCAGCAAAGAGAGACTAGCGGCCACCCGGGAGCAGTTCTTC. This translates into CASSKERLAATREQFF.

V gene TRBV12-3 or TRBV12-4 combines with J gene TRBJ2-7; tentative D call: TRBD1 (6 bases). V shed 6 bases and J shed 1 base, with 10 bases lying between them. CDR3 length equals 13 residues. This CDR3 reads CASSGQSSYEQYF. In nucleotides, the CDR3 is TGTGCCAGCAGCGGACAGAGTTCCTACGAGCAGTACTTC.

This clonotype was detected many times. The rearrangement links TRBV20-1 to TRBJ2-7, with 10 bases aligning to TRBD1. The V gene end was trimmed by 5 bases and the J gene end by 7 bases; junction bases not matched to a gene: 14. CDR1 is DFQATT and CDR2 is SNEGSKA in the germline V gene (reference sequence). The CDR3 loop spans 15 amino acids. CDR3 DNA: TGCAGTGCTCGCTTACCGGGACAGGGGCCGAGGGAGCAGTACTTC. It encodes CSARLPGQGPREQYF.

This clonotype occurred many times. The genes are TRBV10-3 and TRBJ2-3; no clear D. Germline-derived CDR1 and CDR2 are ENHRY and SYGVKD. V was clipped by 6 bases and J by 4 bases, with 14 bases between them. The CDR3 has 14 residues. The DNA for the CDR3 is TGTGCCATCAGGTCCAAAAACGGGCCAGATACGCAGTATTTT. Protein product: CAIRSKNGPDTQYF.

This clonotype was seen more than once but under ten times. The CDR3 protein is CSARAPTDRRNYGYTF. Written as DNA, the CDR3 is TGCAGTGCTAGAGCCCCCACGGACAGGAGGAACTATGGCTACACCTTC. V and J are TRBV20-1 and TRBJ1-2, with 7 bases fitting TRBD1. The CDR3 totals 16 residues. Germline CDR1 reads DFQATT; CDR2 reads SNEGSKA (reference sequence). Trimming at V came to 1 base and at J to 2 bases, leaving 10 bases not matched to a gene.

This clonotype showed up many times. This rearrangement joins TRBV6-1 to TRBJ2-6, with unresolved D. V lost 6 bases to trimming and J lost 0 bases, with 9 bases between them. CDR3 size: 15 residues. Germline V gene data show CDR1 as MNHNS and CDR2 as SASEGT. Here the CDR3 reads CASRLQISGANVLTF. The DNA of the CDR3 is TGTGCCAGCAGACTACAGATCTCTGGGGCCAACGTCCTGACTTTC.

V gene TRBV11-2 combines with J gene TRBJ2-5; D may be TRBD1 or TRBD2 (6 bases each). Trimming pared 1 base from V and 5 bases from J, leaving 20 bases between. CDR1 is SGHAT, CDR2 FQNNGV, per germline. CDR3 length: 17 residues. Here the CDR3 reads CASSLAPWGRGRETQYF. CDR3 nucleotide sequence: TGTGCCAGCAGCTTAGCCCCCTGGGGGCGGGGTAGGGAGACCCAGTACTTC.

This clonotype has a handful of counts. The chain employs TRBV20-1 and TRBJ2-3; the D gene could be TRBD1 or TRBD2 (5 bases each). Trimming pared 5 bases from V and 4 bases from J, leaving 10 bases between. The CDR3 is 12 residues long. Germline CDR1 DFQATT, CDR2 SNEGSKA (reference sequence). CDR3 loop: CSASMGADTQYF. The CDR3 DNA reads TGCAGTGCTTCAATGGGGGCAGATACGCAGTATTTT.

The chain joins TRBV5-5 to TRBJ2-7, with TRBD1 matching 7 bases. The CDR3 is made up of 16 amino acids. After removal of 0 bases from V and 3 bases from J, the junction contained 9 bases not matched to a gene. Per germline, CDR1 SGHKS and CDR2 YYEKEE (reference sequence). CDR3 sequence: CASSLATRTGDYEQYF. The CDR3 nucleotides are TGTGCCAGCAGCTTGGCTACTCGGACAGGAGACTACGAGCAGTACTTC.

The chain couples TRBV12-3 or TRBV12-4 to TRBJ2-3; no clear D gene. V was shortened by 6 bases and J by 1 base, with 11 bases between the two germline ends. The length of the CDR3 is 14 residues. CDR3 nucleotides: TGTGCCAGCAGCCACGAGTGGGGCACAGATACGCAGTATTTT. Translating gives CASSHEWGTDTQYF.

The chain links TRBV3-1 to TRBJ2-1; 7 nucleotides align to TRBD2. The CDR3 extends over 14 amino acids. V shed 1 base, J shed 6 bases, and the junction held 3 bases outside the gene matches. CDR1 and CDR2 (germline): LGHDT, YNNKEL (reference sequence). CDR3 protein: CASSQAGGINEQFF. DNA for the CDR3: TGTGCCAGCAGCCAAGCGGGGGGAATCAATGAGCAGTTCTTC.

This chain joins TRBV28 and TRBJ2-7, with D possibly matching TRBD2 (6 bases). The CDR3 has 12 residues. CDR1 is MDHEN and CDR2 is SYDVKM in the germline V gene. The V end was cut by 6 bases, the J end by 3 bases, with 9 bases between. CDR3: CASRGRLYEQYF. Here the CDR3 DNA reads TGTGCCAGCAGAGGGAGGCTCTACGAGCAGTACTTC.

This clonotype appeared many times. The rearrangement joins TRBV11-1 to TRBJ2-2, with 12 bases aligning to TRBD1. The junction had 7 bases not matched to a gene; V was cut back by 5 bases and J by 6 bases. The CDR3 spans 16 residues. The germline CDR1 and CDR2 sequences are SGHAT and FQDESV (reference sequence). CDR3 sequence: CASSRRDRGRPGELFF. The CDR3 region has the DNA TGTGCCAGCAGCCGGAGGGACAGGGGGCGTCCCGGGGAGCTGTTTTTT. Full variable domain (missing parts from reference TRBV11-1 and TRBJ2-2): EAEVAQSPRYKITEKSQAVAFWCDPISGHATLYWYRQILGQGPELLVQFQDESVVDDSQLPKDRFSAERLKGVDSTLKIQPAELGDSAMYLCASSRRDRGRPGELFFGEGSRLTVL.

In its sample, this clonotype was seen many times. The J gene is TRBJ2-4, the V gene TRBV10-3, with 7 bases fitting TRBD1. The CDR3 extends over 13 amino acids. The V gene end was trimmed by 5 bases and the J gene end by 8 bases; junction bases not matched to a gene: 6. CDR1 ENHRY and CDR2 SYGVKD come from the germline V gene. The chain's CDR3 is CAISLSDRDIQYF. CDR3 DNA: TGTGCCATCAGTTTATCCGACAGGGACATTCAGTACTTC.

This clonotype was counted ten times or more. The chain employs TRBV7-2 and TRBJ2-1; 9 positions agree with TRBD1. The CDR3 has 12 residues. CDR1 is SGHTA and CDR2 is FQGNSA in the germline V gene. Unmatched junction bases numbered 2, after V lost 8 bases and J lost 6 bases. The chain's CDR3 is CASGQGSNEQFF. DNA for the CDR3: TGTGCCAGCGGACAGGGGTCCAATGAGCAGTTCTTC. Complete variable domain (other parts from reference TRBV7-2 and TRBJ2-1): GAGVSQSPSNKVTEKGKDVELRCDPISGHTALYWYRQSLGQGLEFLIYFQGNSAPDKSGLPSDRFSAERTGGSVSTLTIQRTQQEDSAVYLCASGQGSNEQFFGPGTRLTVL.

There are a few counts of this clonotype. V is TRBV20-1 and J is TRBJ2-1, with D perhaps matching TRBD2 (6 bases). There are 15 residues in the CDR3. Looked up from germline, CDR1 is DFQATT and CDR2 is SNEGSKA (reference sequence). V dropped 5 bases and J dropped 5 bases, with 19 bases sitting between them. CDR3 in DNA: TGCAGTGCTCCTCTTCCGGGAGCCGTAAACAATGAGCAGTTCTTC. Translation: CSAPLPGAVNNEQFF.

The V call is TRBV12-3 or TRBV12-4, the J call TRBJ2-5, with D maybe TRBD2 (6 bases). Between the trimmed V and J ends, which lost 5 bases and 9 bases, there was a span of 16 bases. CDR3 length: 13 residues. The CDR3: CASSQRAERAQYF. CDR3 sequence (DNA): TGTGCCAGCAGTCAACGGGCGGAGCGGGCCCAGTACTTC.

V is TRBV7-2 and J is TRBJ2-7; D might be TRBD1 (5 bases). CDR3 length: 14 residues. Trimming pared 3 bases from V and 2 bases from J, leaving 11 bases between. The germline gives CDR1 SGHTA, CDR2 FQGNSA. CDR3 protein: CASSLRQTTYEQYF. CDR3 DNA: TGTGCCAGCAGCTTGAGACAGACCACCTACGAGCAGTACTTC.

The chain's CDR3 is CASSYTSGTDTQYF. The CDR3 DNA is TGTGCCAGCAGCTACACTAGCGGTACAGATACGCAGTATTTT. The chain uses TRBV11-2 and TRBJ2-3; TRBD2 agrees at 8 bases. V lost 4 bases, J lost 3 bases, and 3 bases stayed unmatched. CDR1 and CDR2 (germline): SGHAT, FQNNGV. CDR3 size: 14 residues.

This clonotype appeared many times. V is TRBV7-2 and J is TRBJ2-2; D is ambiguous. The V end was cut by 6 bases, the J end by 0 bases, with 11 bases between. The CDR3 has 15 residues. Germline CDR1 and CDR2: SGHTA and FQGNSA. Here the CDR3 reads CASSKSATNTGELFF. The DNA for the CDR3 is TGTGCCAGCAGTAAATCGGCTACGAACACCGGGGAGCTGTTTTTT.

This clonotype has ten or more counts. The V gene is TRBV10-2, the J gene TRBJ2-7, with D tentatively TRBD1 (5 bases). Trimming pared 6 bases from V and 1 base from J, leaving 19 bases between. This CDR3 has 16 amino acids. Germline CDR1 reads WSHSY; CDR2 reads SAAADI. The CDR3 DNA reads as TGCGCCAGCAGGGACCTGGGGCAGCCGCAATCCTACGAGCAGTACTTC. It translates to CASRDLGQPQSYEQYF.

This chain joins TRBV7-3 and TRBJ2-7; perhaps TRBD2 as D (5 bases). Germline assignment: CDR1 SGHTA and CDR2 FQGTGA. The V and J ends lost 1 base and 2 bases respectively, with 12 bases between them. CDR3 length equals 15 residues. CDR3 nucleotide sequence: TGTGCCAGCAGCTTAATTGGGAGTAGGACCTACGAGCAGTACTTC. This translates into CASSLIGSRTYEQYF.

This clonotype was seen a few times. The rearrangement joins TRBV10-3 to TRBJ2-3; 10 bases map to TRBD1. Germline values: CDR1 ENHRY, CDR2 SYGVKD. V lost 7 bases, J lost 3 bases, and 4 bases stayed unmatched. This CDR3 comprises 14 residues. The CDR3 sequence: CAIKPGQGTDTQYF. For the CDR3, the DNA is TGTGCCATCAAACCGGGACAGGGGACAGATACGCAGTATTTT.